These 2 T cell receptor beta chains came from one sample sequenced in a study of Tregs in tolerant kidney transplant recipients. Assay used: immunoSEQ multiplex PCR; TCRdb lists only in-frame clones, some missing. The table includes under 300,000 clones, 65% to 85% detected once. Sequenced material: CD4+ T cells from blood. The receptors derive from a human donor in good health.

This chain links TRBV2 with TRBJ1-1; no reliable D call. V was shortened by 9 bases and J by 5 bases, with 13 bases between the two germline ends. The CDR3 has 12 amino acids. CDR1 and CDR2 from the germline V gene are SNHLY and FYNNEI. CDR3 amino acids: CARLGPRTEAFF. CDR3 DNA sequence: TGTGCCAGGTTAGGGCCGAGGACTGAAGCTTTCTTT.

This clone was counted once. The chain couples TRBV29-1 to TRBJ2-3, with D possibly matching TRBD2 (6 bases). Germline CDR1 reads SQVTM; CDR2 reads ANQGSEA. The CDR3 consists of 11 residues. V dropped 7 bases and J dropped 6 bases, with 11 bases sitting between them. In nucleotides, the CDR3 is TGCAGCGGAGGGGCGGGGGATACGCAGTATTTT. Residues: CSGGAGDTQYF.